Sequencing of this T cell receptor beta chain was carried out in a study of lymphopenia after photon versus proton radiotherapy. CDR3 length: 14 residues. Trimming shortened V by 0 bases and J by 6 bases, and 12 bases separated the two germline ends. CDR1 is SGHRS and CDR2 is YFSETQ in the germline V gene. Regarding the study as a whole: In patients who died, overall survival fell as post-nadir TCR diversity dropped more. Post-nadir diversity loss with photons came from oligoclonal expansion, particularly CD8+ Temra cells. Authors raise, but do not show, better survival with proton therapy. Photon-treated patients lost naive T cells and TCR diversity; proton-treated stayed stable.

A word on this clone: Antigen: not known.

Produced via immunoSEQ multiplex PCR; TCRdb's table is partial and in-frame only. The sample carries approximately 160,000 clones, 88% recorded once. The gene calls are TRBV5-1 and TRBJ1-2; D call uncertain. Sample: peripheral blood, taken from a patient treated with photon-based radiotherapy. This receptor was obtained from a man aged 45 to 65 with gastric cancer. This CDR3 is CASSLGGGRDGYTF. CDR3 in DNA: TGCGCCAGCAGCTTGGGCGGAGGACGAGATGGCTACACCTTC.